Here is one TCR beta chain with its context. Its antigen is not identified. This sample stems from a study of cytomegalovirus exposure and HLA in healthy donors. Primers: 60 Vbeta forward and 13 Jbeta reverse. Here immunoSEQ multiplex PCR was the method, and the copy in TCRdb shows in-frame clones only, minus some. In the table there are 150,000 to 200,000 clones, about 80% of which are singletons. Likely unrecorded immune exposures existed in these nominally healthy donors. Trimming removed 4 bases from V and 5 bases from J, with 22 bases in between. Looked up from germline, CDR1 is SGHRS and CDR2 is YFSETQ. The CDR3 contains 17 residues. Study-wide results and limits: Earlier results showed most TCR beta V segments being productive about 87% or about 30% of the time.

Material: PBMCs. This TCR was sampled from a man younger than 35 in good health and CMV-seronegative. V and J are TRBV5-1 and TRBJ2-1; D is perhaps TRBD1 (6 bases). The CDR3 sequence is CASSPYGQHRIHNEQFF. CDR3 sequence (DNA): TGCGCCAGCAGCCCATACGGACAGCATCGGATACACAATGAGCAGTTCTTC.